These 11 T cell receptor beta chains were all obtained from the same sample, sequenced in a study of T cell changes during pregnancy in multiple sclerosis. Sequenced by immunoSEQ multiplex PCR; TCRdb stores in-frame clones only, minus some. This sample carries 35,000 to 40,000 clones, around 91% of them seen once, and the ten largest clones take about 0.51%. Material: CD4+ T cells from peripheral blood mononuclear cells, obtained in the second trimester of pregnancy. The receptors were gathered from a female donor with multiple sclerosis, enrolled in a pregnancy study.

This rearrangement joins TRBV2 to TRBJ2-2, with TRBD1 identical over 9 bases. Per the germline V gene, CDR1 is SNHLY and CDR2 is FYNNEI. The trim removed 6 bases at V and 2 bases at J, leaving 4 bases unmatched. This CDR3 region has 15 residues. The DNA for the CDR3 is TGTGCCAGCAGCGGGACAGGGAGTAACACCGGGGAGCTGTTTTTT. This encodes CASSGTGSNTGELFF. The full variable domain, in which reference TRBV2 and TRBJ2-2 provide the parts outside the CDR3, is EPEVTQTPSHQVTQMGQEVILRCVPISNHLYFYWYRQILGQKVEFLVSFYNNEISEKSEIFDDQFSVERPDGSNFTLKIRSTKLEDSAMYFCASSGTGSNTGELFFGEGSRLTVL.

This chain links TRBV5-1 with TRBJ1-2, with 10 bases identical to TRBD1. Germline trimming cut 4 bases from V and 4 bases from J; bases unmatched to any gene: 16. Looked up from germline, CDR1 is SGHRS and CDR2 is YFSETQ. The CDR3 runs to 18 residues. CDR3 coding DNA: TGCGCCAGCAGCAGAACACCCGGGACAGGGGATGGCGTCTATGGCTACACCTTC. Translating it yields CASSRTPGTGDGVYGYTF.

The gene calls are TRBV7-9 and TRBJ1-2; 8 bases agree with TRBD1. Germline CDR1 and CDR2: SEHNR and FQNEAQ (reference sequence). The trim removed 0 bases at V and 2 bases at J, leaving 5 bases unmatched. The CDR3 extends over 16 amino acids. The CDR3 here is CASSLAPTGANYGYTF. As DNA, the CDR3 is TGTGCCAGCAGCTTAGCCCCGACAGGGGCCAACTATGGCTACACCTTC.

This clone was counted between two and nine times. This chain joins TRBV10-2 and TRBJ1-2, with 10 bases lining up with TRBD1. This CDR3 spans 14 amino acids. The V and J ends lost 6 bases and 8 bases, in that order; junction bases with no gene match: 9. Germline V gene lookup returns CDR1 WSHSY and CDR2 SAAADI. CDR3 in amino acids: CASRRQGAMGGYTF. CDR3 coding DNA: TGCGCCAGCAGGAGACAGGGGGCGATGGGCGGCTACACCTTC.

This clone showed up just once. The chain carries TRBV7-3 and TRBJ2-1; 7 nucleotides line up with TRBD1. The length of the CDR3 is 15 residues. Germline V gene lookup returns CDR1 SGHTA and CDR2 FQGTGA. J lost 2 bases, V lost 5 bases, and 6 bases had no gene match. CDR3 DNA sequence: TGTGCCAGCAGCCTGACAGGGACGCCCTACAATGAGCAGTTCTTC. It is translated as CASSLTGTPYNEQFF.

The CDR3 is CASSERRGLYNEQFF. CDR3 bases: TGTGCCAGCAGTGAACGCAGGGGATTATACAATGAGCAGTTCTTC. The chain recombines TRBV25-1 with TRBJ2-1; tentative D call: TRBD1 (6 bases). The V end lost 2 bases, the J end lost 4 bases, and 12 bases lay between the germline ends. Germline-derived CDR1 and CDR2 are MGHDK and SYGVNS. This CDR3 has 15 amino acids.

This clone was picked up one time. The chain recombines TRBV7-2 with TRBJ1-4, with D perhaps matching TRBD1 (6 bases). This CDR3 is built from 13 residues. V was shortened by 5 bases and J by 7 bases, with 11 bases between the two germline ends. Germline V gives CDR1 SGHTA, CDR2 FQGNSA. In DNA form, the CDR3 reads TGTGCCAGCAGCCGCAGGGGTGGTGAAAAACTGTTTTTT. This encodes CASSRRGGEKLFF.

This clone was seen more than once but under ten times. This chain links TRBV29-1 with TRBJ2-3; D may be TRBD2 (5 bases). V was clipped by 3 bases and J by 1 base, with 8 bases between them. Germline assignment: CDR1 SQVTM and CDR2 ANQGSEA. The CDR3 is 13 amino acids. CDR3 sequence (DNA): TGCAGCGTTGACGGGGAAGGCACAGATACGCAGTATTTT. This codes for CSVDGEGTDTQYF.

The V gene is TRBV7-2, the J gene TRBJ2-1; the match to TRBD2 covers 12 bases. Looked up from germline, CDR1 is SGHTA and CDR2 is FQGNSA. V dropped 7 bases and J dropped 6; count of bases not matched to a gene: 10. The length of the CDR3 is 16 residues. The CDR3 DNA reads as TGTGCCAGCACCAGACTAGCGGGAGTGTCGCGCAATGAGCAGTTCTTC. This codes for CASTRLAGVSRNEQFF.

The chain joins TRBV10-3 to TRBJ1-2; maybe TRBD1 (6 bases). This CDR3 comprises 14 residues. The germline CDR1 and CDR2 sequences are ENHRY and SYGVKD. Between the trimmed V and J ends, which lost 3 bases and 7 bases, there was a span of 15 bases. The CDR3 region has the DNA TGTGCCATCAGTGATAATCTGGGGGCGCTTGGCTACACCTTC. This codes for CAISDNLGALGYTF.

This chain joins TRBV6-5 and TRBJ2-1; possible D gene TRBD2, 6 bases. Per the germline V gene, CDR1 is MNHEY and CDR2 is SVGAGI. Trimming took off 6 bases at V and 4 bases at J, with 10 bases between the two ends. This CDR3 contains 13 residues. DNA of the CDR3: TGTGCCAGCAGCGGGACTCCTTACAATGAGCAGTTCTTC. Translated, it gives CASSGTPYNEQFF.